The 29 T cell receptor beta chains below come from one sample, sequenced in a study of T cell clonality in common variable immunodeficiency. General study points: Fewer deletions and N-nucleotide insertions were reportedly seen in common variable immunodeficiency TCR beta sequences.

These receptors have no identified antigens. Assay: immunoSEQ multiplex PCR; the TCRdb copy retains only in-frame clones and omits some. The sample table sets out about 15,000 clones. Specimen: peripheral blood mononuclear cells. These TCRs come from a human donor with common variable immunodeficiency.

As for this clone: The read finishes 3 residues shy of the CDR3 end, and the germline J gene is used to complete it. The chain is built from TRBV20-1 and TRBJ2-5, with 7 bases fitting TRBD2. With V trimmed by 1 base and J by 5 bases, 7 bases remained unmatched. The CDR3 length is 14 residues. Germline V gene data show CDR1 as DFQATT and CDR2 as SNEGSKA (reference sequence). Incomplete CDR3 DNA: TGCAGTGCTAGAGTTGGCGCGGGAGTGGAGACC. Its protein product is CSARVGAGVET. The CDR3 reads in full as CSARVGAGVETQYF.

According to its frequency, this clone is medium-sized. The CDR3 goes on 3 residues after the read ends, and that part is filled in from the germline J gene. The gene calls are TRBV12-5 and TRBJ2-3, with 9 bases that match TRBD2. The germline CDR1 and CDR2 sequences are LGHNT and FRNRAP. The CDR3 sequence is 15 residues long. After removal of 1 base from V and 1 base from J, the junction contained 0 bases not matched to a gene. Partial CDR3 DNA: TGTGCTAGTGGTTTGGGACTAGCGGGCACAGATACG. Its protein is CASGLGLAGTDT. The whole CDR3 is CASGLGLAGTDTQYF. The full variable domain, its missing parts supplied by reference TRBV12-5 and TRBJ2-3, is DARVTQTPRHKVTEMGQEVTMRCQPILGHNTVFWYRQTMMQGLELLAYFRNRAPLDDSGMPKDRFSAEMPDATLATLKIQPSEPRDSAVYFCASGLGLAGTDTQYFGPGTRLTVL.

Of note for this clone: The CDR3 goes on 3 residues after the read ends, and that part is filled in from the germline J gene. V is TRBV30 and J is TRBJ2-1, with a tentative D call TRBD1 (6 bases). The CDR3 is 15 amino acids. The germline V gene encodes CDR1 GTSNPN and CDR2 SVGIG (reference sequence). V lost 0 bases, J lost 4 bases, and 13 bases lay in between. The CDR3 loop is CAWSVAGTLYNEQFF. CDR3 DNA, as far as it was read: TGTGCCTGGAGTGTAGCAGGGACACTATACAATGAG.

This clone is medium-sized by frequency. The read gets to within 3 residues of the CDR3 end, and the germline J gene fills in the rest. The chain carries TRBV10-3 and TRBJ1-3, with D perhaps TRBD1 (5 bases). Trimming cost V 2 bases and J 2 bases, with 10 bases left between them. In germline, CDR1 is ENHRY, CDR2 SYGVKD. The CDR3 is 15 amino acids. The CDR3 sequence: CAISETRGAGNTIYF. The CDR3 DNA, read in part, is TGTGCCATCAGTGAGACGCGGGGGGCTGGAAACACC.

In the case of this clone: The CDR3 end falls 3 residues outside the read, so it is completed with the germline J gene. This chain links TRBV6-2 or TRBV6-3 with TRBJ2-7; 10 bases are a match to TRBD2. The CDR3 runs 15 residues. V trimming: 7 bases; J trimming: 3 bases; junction bases outside the gene matches: 9. Looked up from germline, CDR1 is MNHEY and CDR2 is SVGEGT. The CDR3 loop reads CASILSGGAFYEQYF. CDR3 bases read: TGTGCCAGCATCCTGAGCGGGGGGGCCTTCTACGAG.

About this clone itself: From the germline J gene comes the end of the CDR3, since the read stops 3 residues before it. The chain carries TRBV5-1 and TRBJ2-1, with 11 bases lining up with TRBD2. This CDR3 region has 17 residues. Germline V lookup: CDR1 SGHRS, CDR2 YFSETQ. V trimming: 0 bases; J trimming: 5 bases; junction bases outside the gene matches: 7. The CDR3 bases that were read are TGCGCCAGCAGCTTGGTGCTGACTAGCGGGGTTAACAATGAG. This codes for CASSLVLTSGVNNE. In full, the CDR3 reads CASSLVLTSGVNNEQFF.

A word on this clone: The read stops 3 residues short of the end of the CDR3; the missing end is completed from the germline J gene. This chain links TRBV7-2 with TRBJ2-3, with D hard to call. V gave up 5 bases and J gave up 3 bases, with 6 bases separating them. CDR1 SGHTA and CDR2 FQGNSA come from the germline V gene. This CDR3 has 12 residues. The chain's CDR3 is CASSPPTDTQYF. CDR3 bases read: TGTGCCAGCAGCCCCCCGACAGATACG.

Its frequency marks this clone as medium-sized. The read finishes 3 residues shy of the CDR3 end, and the germline J gene is used to complete it. This chain uses TRBV6-2 or TRBV6-3 with TRBJ1-4; D is unclear. The CDR3 is 15 residues long. From germline, CDR1 is MNHEY and CDR2 SVGEGT. V shed 4 bases and J shed 7 bases, with 16 bases lying between them. The sequenced part of the CDR3 DNA is TGTGCCAGCAGTTTCCGCCTCCTACAGACTGAAAAA. This gives the protein CASSFRLLQTEK. The CDR3 as a whole reads CASSFRLLQTEKLFF.

CDR3 protein: CASSMRLAGGKTGELFF. The sequenced part of the CDR3 DNA is TGTGCCAGTAGTATGAGGCTAGCGGGAGGGAAAACCGGGGAG. The V call is TRBV19, the J call TRBJ2-2, with TRBD2 identical over 12 bases. The CDR3 is cut off 3 residues early in the read; its end comes from the germline J gene. J lost 5 bases, V lost 3 bases, and 7 bases had no gene match. The CDR3 length is 17 residues. CDR1 and CDR2 from the germline V gene are LNHDA and SQIVND (reference sequence).

Of note for this clone: The CDR3 extends 3 residues past the end of the read, so its final part is completed from the germline J gene. V gene TRBV30 combines with J gene TRBJ1-1, with a tentative D call TRBD1 (5 bases). Germline loops: CDR1 GTSNPN, CDR2 SVGIG (reference sequence). V lost 1 base, J lost 3 bases, and 15 bases lay in between. The CDR3 totals 15 residues. CDR3 DNA (partial): TGTGCCTGGAGTGAAAGGCGACAGTTCTACACTGAA. Translated, it gives CAWSERRQFYTE. In full, the CDR3 reads CAWSERRQFYTEAFF.

As concerns this clone: Read coverage stops 3 residues before the CDR3 terminus; the germline J gene supplies the remainder. The genes are TRBV19 and TRBJ2-2, with 9 bases aligning to TRBD2. The V gene's germline CDR1 is LNHDA and CDR2 SQIVND (reference sequence). The CDR3 loop spans 17 amino acids. J gave up 0 bases and V 4 bases, and 6 bases lay outside the gene matches. CDR3 region: CASSRRGRAANTGELFF. The CDR3 bases that were read are TGTGCCAGTAGTAGGCGCGGGAGGGCCGCGAACACCGGGGAG.

Points on this clone: Read coverage stops 3 residues before the CDR3 terminus; the germline J gene supplies the remainder. The rearrangement joins TRBV12-5 to TRBJ2-3, with 9 bases fitting TRBD2. Germline V CDR1 and CDR2: LGHNT, FRNRAP. This CDR3 has 15 amino acids. The ends lost 1 base at V and 5 bases at J; junction bases unmatched: 4. The CDR3 sequence: CASGLGLAGLDTQYF. The sequenced CDR3 bases are TGTGCTAGTGGTTTGGGGCTAGCGGGGTTAGATACG.

Note on this clone: The read ends 3 residues shy of where the CDR3 ends; the end is completed using the germline J gene. The rearrangement joins TRBV7-2 to TRBJ2-7; D not resolved. The CDR3 totals 11 residues. Trimming shortened V by 3 bases and J by 4 bases, and 4 bases separated the two germline ends. Per germline, CDR1 SGHTA and CDR2 FQGNSA. CDR3 in amino acids: CASSFHYEQYF. Incomplete CDR3 DNA: TGTGCCAGCAGCTTTCATTACGAG.

Notes on this clone: Read data end 3 residues before the CDR3 end; the end is taken from the germline J gene. The rearrangement uses TRBV30 and TRBJ1-6; D unresolved. V lost 2 bases, J lost 2 bases, and 13 bases lay in between. Germline values: CDR1 GTSNPN, CDR2 SVGIG (reference sequence). CDR3 length equals 16 residues. The DNA read from the CDR3 is TGTGCCTGGAGTAAGACTGCCGATCCCTATAATTCACCC. The encoded protein is CAWSKTADPYNSP. The whole CDR3 protein is CAWSKTADPYNSPLHF.

As to this clone: The CDR3 end lies 3 residues beyond the end of the read and is filled in from the germline J gene. V and J are TRBV20-1 and TRBJ2-1; a possible D gene is TRBD2 (5 bases). V was cut by 6 bases and J by 5 bases, with 8 bases left in between. This CDR3 has 11 amino acids. Germline CDR1 DFQATT, CDR2 SNEGSKA (reference sequence). The CDR3 loop is CSARANNEQFF. The sequenced CDR3 bases are TGCAGTGCGAGGGCAAACAATGAG.

As to this clone: The read falls 3 residues short of the CDR3 end, and the missing part is taken from the germline J gene. The chain joins TRBV29-1 to TRBJ1-2; TRBD1 aligns across 8 bases. Germline CDR1 reads SQVTM; CDR2 reads ANQGSEA. The ends lost 6 bases at V and 2 bases at J; junction bases unmatched: 5. The CDR3 length is 13 residues. Partial CDR3 DNA: TGCAGCGTGGCCGGACAGGGAAACTATGGC. Protein product: CSVAGQGNYG. The CDR3 reads in full as CSVAGQGNYGYTF.

As concerns this clone: Sequencing ends 3 residues short of the CDR3 end; the germline J gene provides the rest. The chain links TRBV5-6 to TRBJ2-5; D not resolved. V was cut by 5 bases and J by 5 bases, with 16 bases left in between. The CDR3 runs 14 residues. From germline, CDR1 is SGHDT and CDR2 YYEEEE. CDR3 DNA, as far as it was read: TGTGCCAGCAGGAAAGACATGACGTGGGAGACC. This translates into CASRKDMTWET. The entire CDR3 reads CASRKDMTWETQYF.

Details on this clone: The CDR3 end lies 3 residues beyond the end of the read and is filled in from the germline J gene. The genes are TRBV10-3 and TRBJ2-3; TRBD2 matches 8 bases. The CDR3 covers 14 residues. The ends lost 3 bases at V and 5 bases at J; junction bases unmatched: 4. Germline V gene sequence: CDR1 ENHRY, CDR2 SYGVKD. CDR3 bases read: TGTGCCATCAGTGACGGAGCGGGGGTAGATACG. Amino acid sequence: CAISDGAGVDT. The full-length CDR3 reads as CAISDGAGVDTQYF.

About this clone itself: The read ends 3 residues before the CDR3 terminus; that terminus is restored from the germline J gene. J is TRBJ1-6 and V is TRBV18; TRBD1 aligns across 7 bases. Germline assignment: CDR1 KGHSH and CDR2 LQKENI. The ends lost 1 base at V and 6 bases at J; junction bases unmatched: 6. This CDR3 region has 16 residues. CDR3 DNA, as far as it was read: TGTGCCAGCTCACCACTGCAGGGGGGTGGTAATTCACCC. As protein: CASSPLQGGGNSP. The full-length CDR3 reads as CASSPLQGGGNSPLHF.

A note on this clone: The DNA ends 3 residues before the CDR3 does, and the rest of the CDR3 is filled in from the germline J gene. The chain joins TRBV20-1 to TRBJ2-7; 14 nucleotides line up with TRBD2. Per the germline V gene, CDR1 is DFQATT and CDR2 is SNEGSKA (reference sequence). The length of the CDR3 is 18 residues. V trimming: 3 bases; J trimming: 6 bases; junction bases outside the gene matches: 16. CDR3 amino acids: CSARGTSGSTGGGPEQYF. The DNA read from the CDR3 is TGCAGTGCTAGGGGGACTAGCGGGAGTACGGGCGGCGGCCCCGAG.

This clone is classed as medium-sized (0.01 to 0.1%) by frequency. The read terminates 3 residues before the CDR3 end, so the remaining end is supplied by the germline J gene. This rearrangement joins TRBV20-1 to TRBJ2-3; 9 bases agree with TRBD2. V lost 6 bases, J lost 5 bases, and 12 bases stayed unmatched. This CDR3 is built from 15 residues. Per germline, CDR1 DFQATT and CDR2 SNEGSKA (reference sequence). The sequenced CDR3 bases are TGCAGTGCCTTGGCTGCGGGGGGGCCGGGAGATACG. This translates into CSALAAGGPGDT. The full CDR3 protein reads CSALAAGGPGDTQYF.

The DNA read from the CDR3 is TGTGCCAGTAGTGTGTCGGCAGGGGGCACAGGGGCCAACGTC. As protein: CASSVSAGGTGANV. The whole CDR3 region reads CASSVSAGGTGANVLTF. The V and J genes are TRBV19 and TRBJ2-6; TRBD1 matches at 8 bases. The CDR3 end is not reached by the read, which stops 3 residues before it; the germline J gene fills it in. Germline trimming cut 5 bases from V and 4 bases from J; bases unmatched to any gene: 10. Germline CDR1 is LNHDA and CDR2 is SQIVND (reference sequence). The CDR3 contains 17 residues.

To note about this clone: Compared with germline, one end of the junction differs, possibly owing to a read error. The CDR3 end falls 3 residues outside the read, so it is completed with the germline J gene. The J gene is TRBJ2-3, the V gene TRBV29-1; D possibly corresponds to TRBD1 (5 bases). This CDR3 has 11 amino acids. CDR1 is SQVTM and CDR2 is ANQGSEA in the germline V gene. The CDR3 spells CSADSTDTQYF. The covered CDR3 bases are TGCAGCGCCGACAGCACCGATACG.

Regarding this clone: The read ends 3 residues early relative to the CDR3; the germline J gene fills the gap. The chain recombines TRBV30 with TRBJ2-2; 8 bases are shared with TRBD1. The germline V gene encodes CDR1 GTSNPN and CDR2 SVGIG (reference sequence). The CDR3 consists of 14 residues. V lost 2 bases and J lost 7; bases outside the gene matches: 6. Incomplete CDR3 DNA: TGTGCCTGGAGTAGGACAGGGCATGGCGGGGAG. It codes for CAWSRTGHGGE. The whole CDR3 is CAWSRTGHGGELFF.

With regard to this clone: The read is 3 residues too short to cover the CDR3 end, so that end is filled in from the germline J gene. The chain is built from TRBV2 and TRBJ2-3; tentative D call: TRBD1 (6 bases). The CDR3 sequence is 14 residues long. Per the germline V gene, CDR1 is SNHLY and CDR2 is FYNNEI. Trimming pared 8 bases from V and 1 base from J, leaving 13 bases between. The covered CDR3 bases are TGTGCCAGCTCCCGAAACAGGGGCACAGATACG. Amino acids: CASSRNRGTDT. The complete CDR3 protein is CASSRNRGTDTQYF. The entire variable domain, with the rest obtained from reference TRBV2 and TRBJ2-3, is as follows: EPEVTQTPSHQVTQMGQEVILRCVPISNHLYFYWYRQILGQKVEFLVSFYNNEISEKSEIFDDQFSVERPDGSNFTLKIRSTKLEDSAMYFCASSRNRGTDTQYFGPGTRLTVL.

As regards this clone: The missing CDR3 end, 3 residues past where the read stops, is filled in from the germline J gene. The chain is built from TRBV7-9 and TRBJ2-7; 9 bases map to TRBD2. The CDR3 spans 14 residues. The J segment lost 2 bases and the V segment lost 5 bases, leaving 4 bases of the junction unmatched. CDR1 is SEHNR and CDR2 is FQNEAQ in the germline V gene (reference sequence). CDR3 DNA, as far as it was read: TGTGCCAGCAGCCTGGGACTAGCCCCCTACGAG. Its translation: CASSLGLAPYE. The CDR3, in full, reads CASSLGLAPYEQYF.

Comment on this clone: The read ends 3 residues early relative to the CDR3; the germline J gene fills the gap. The chain carries TRBV30 and TRBJ1-2, with 9 nucleotides matching TRBD1. CDR1 GTSNPN and CDR2 SVGIG come from the germline V gene (reference sequence). CDR3 length: 14 amino acids. The CDR3 spells CAWSAGQGAGGYTF. The sequenced CDR3 bases are TGTGCCTGGAGTGCGGGACAGGGCGCGGGCGGC.

To note about this clone: The CDR3 end falls 3 residues outside the read, so it is completed with the germline J gene. This chain uses TRBV11-2 with TRBJ1-1, with D uncertain. Between the trimmed V and J ends, which lost 5 bases and 4 bases, there was a span of 11 bases. Looked up from germline, CDR1 is SGHAT and CDR2 is FQNNGV. CDR3 length: 13 amino acids. CDR3 amino acids: CASSANQVTEAFF. The DNA read from the CDR3 is TGTGCCAGCAGCGCGAACCAGGTCACTGAA.

As concerns this clone: Read data end 3 residues before the CDR3 end; the end is taken from the germline J gene. This chain connects TRBV19 to TRBJ2-3; no clear D. The length of the CDR3 is 12 residues. Germline CDR1 LNHDA, CDR2 SQIVND (reference sequence). V was shortened by 3 bases and J by 6 bases, with 7 bases between the two germline ends. The CDR3 loop is CASSILPDTQYF. The sequenced part of the CDR3 DNA is TGTGCCAGTAGTATTCTCCCCGATACG.